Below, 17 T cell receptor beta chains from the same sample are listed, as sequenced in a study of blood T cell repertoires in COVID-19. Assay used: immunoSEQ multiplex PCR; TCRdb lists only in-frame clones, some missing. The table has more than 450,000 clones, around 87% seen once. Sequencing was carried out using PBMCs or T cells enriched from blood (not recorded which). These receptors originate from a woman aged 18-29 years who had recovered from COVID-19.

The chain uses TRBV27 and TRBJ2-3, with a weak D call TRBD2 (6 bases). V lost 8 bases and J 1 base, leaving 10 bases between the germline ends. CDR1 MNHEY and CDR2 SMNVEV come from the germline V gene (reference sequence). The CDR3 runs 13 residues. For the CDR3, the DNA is TGTGCCAGCGGGGGGACTCGCACAGATACGCAGTATTTT. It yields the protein CASGGTRTDTQYF.

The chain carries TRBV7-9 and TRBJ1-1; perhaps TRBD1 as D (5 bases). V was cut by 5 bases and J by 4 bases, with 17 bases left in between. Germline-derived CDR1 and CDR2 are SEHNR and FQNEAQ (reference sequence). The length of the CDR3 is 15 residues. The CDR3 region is CASSRPTDLGTEAFF. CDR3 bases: TGTGCCAGCAGCCGCCCGACAGATTTAGGCACTGAAGCTTTCTTT.

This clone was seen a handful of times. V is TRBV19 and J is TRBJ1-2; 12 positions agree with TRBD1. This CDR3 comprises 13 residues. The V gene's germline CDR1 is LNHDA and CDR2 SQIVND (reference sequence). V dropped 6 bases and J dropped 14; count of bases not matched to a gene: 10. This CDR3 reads CASSPPGQGARTF. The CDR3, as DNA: TGTGCCAGTAGCCCTCCGGGACAGGGGGCGAGAACCTTC.

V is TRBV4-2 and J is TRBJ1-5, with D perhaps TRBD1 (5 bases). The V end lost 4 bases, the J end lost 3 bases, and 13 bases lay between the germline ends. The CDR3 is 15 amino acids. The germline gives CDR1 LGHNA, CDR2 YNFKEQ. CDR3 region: CASSRSAGNNQPQHF. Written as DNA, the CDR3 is TGTGCCAGCAGCCGGTCGGCAGGGAACAATCAGCCCCAGCATTTT.

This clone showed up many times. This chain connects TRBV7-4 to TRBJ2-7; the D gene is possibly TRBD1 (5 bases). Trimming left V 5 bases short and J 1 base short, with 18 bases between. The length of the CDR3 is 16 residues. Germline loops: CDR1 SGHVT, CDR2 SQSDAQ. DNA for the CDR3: TGTGCCAGCAGCCAGGAAGGGGCCCAATCTTCCTACGAGCAGTACTTC. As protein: CASSQEGAQSSYEQYF.

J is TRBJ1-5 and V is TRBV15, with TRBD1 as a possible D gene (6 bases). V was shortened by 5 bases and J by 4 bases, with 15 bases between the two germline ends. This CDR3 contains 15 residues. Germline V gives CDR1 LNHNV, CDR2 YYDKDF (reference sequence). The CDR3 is CATSRGWQGNQPQHF. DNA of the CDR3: TGTGCCACCAGCCGAGGATGGCAGGGGAATCAGCCCCAGCATTTT.

The CDR3 sequence: CASSLFKQGGETQYF. The DNA for the CDR3 is TGTGCCAGCAGCTTATTCAAGCAAGGGGGAGAGACCCAGTACTTC. The chain combines TRBV11-2 with TRBJ2-5; tentatively, D is TRBD1 (6 bases). This CDR3 contains 15 residues. Per germline, CDR1 SGHAT and CDR2 FQNNGV. The ends were cut back, 2 bases at V and 4 bases at J, with 14 bases in the middle.

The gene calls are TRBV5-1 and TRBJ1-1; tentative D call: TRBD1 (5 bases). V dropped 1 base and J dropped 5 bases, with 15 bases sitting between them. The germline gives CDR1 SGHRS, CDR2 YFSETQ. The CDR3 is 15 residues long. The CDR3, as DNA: TGCGCCAGCAGCTTGTGGGGGGGGTCGAGGACTGAAGCTTTCTTT. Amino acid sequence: CASSLWGGSRTEAFF.

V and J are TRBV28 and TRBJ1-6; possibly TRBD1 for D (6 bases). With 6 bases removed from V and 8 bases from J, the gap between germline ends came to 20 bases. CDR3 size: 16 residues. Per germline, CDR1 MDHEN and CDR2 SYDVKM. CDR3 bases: TGTGCCAGCAGGGTACCAGGGGAAGACTGGGATTCACCCCTCCACTTT. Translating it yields CASRVPGEDWDSPLHF.

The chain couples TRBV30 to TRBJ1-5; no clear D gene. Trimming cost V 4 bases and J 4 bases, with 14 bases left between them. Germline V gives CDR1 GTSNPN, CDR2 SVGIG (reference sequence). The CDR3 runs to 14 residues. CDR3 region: CAWNTDGVNQPQHF. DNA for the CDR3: TGTGCCTGGAACACAGACGGCGTTAATCAGCCCCAGCATTTT.

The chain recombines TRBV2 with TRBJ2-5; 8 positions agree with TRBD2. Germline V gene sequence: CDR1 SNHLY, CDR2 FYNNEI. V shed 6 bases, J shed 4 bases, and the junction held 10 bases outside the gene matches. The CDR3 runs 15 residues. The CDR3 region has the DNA TGTGCCAGCAGCTACGGGGGGGCCGTAGGAGAGACCCAGTACTTC. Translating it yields CASSYGGAVGETQYF.

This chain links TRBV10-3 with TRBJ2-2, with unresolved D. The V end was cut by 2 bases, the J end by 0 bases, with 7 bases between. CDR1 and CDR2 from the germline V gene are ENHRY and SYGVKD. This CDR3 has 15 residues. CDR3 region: CAISENYANTGELFF. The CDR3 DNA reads TGTGCCATCAGTGAGAACTATGCGAACACCGGGGAGCTGTTTTTT.

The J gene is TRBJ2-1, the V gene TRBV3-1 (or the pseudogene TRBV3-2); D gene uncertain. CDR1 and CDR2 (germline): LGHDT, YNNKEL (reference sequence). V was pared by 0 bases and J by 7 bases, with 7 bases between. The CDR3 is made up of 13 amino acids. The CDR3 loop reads CASSQDYLNEQFF. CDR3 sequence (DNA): TGTGCCAGCAGCCAAGATTATCTGAATGAGCAGTTCTTC.

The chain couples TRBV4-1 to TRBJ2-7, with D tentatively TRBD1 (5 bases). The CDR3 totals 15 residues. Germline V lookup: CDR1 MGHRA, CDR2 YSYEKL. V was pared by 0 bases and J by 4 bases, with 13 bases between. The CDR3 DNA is TGCGCCAGCAGCCAAGATGCCAGGGAAACGTACGAGCAGTACTTC. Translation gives CASSQDARETYEQYF.

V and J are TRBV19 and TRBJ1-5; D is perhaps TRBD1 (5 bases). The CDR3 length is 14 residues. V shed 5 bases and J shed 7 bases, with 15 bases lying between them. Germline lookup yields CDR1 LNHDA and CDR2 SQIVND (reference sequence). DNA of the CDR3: TGTGCCAGTAGTGGGGGGGAGGCTCACCAGCCCCAGCATTTT. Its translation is CASSGGEAHQPQHF.

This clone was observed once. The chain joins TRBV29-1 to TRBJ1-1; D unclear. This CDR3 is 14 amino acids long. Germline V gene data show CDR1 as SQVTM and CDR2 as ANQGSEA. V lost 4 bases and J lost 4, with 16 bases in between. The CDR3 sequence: CSVVGGDWSTEAFF. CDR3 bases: TGCAGCGTTGTTGGCGGAGATTGGAGCACTGAAGCTTTCTTT.

CDR3 in amino acids: CASSSTGTGDQPQHF. CDR3 coding DNA: TGTGCCAGCAGTTCGACCGGGACAGGGGATCAGCCCCAGCATTTT. The rearrangement joins TRBV6-5 to TRBJ1-5; 10 nucleotides agree with TRBD1. Germline CDR1 and CDR2: MNHEY and SVGAGI. Trimming at V came to 4 bases and at J to 5 bases, leaving 5 bases not matched to a gene. The CDR3 consists of 15 residues.